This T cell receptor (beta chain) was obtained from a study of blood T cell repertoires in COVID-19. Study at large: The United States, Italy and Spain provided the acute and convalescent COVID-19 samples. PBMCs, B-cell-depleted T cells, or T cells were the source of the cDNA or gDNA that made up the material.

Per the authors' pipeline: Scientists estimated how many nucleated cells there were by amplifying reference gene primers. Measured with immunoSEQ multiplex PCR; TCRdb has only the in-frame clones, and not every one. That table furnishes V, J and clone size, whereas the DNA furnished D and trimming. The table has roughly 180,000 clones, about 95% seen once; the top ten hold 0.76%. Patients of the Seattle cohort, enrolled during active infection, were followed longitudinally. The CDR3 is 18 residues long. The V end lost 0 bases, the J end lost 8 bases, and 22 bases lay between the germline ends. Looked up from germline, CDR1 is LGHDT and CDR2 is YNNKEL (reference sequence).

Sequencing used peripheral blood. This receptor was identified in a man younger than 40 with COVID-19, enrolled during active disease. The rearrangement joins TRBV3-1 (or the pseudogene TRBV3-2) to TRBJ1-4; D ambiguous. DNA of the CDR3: TGTGCCAGCAGCCAAGAAGGCTCTTGGTACGGGGTAAGCGAAAAACTGTTTTTT. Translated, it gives CASSQEGSWYGVSEKLFF.